The 5 T cell receptor beta chains below come from one sample, sequenced in a study of identical twins. TCRdb used MiXCR to reprocess the 5' RACE reads, holding one entry per CDR3 protein. Here the sample spans some 1,700,000 distinct CDR3 sequences, roughly 35% being singletons. Sample: cord blood. The receptors were sampled from a newborn girl in good health.

This clonotype has only a few counts. The rearrangement uses TRBV27 and TRBJ2-7; a weak D match, TRBD1 (6 bases). Germline CDR1 is MNHEY and CDR2 is SMNVEV (reference sequence). The CDR3 loop spans 14 amino acids. V was pared by 5 bases and J by 3 bases, with 14 bases between. The CDR3 coding sequence is TGTGCCAGCAGTGTAGGGGGACGGCTCTACGAGCAGTACTTC. This gives the protein CASSVGGRLYEQYF.

This clonotype was detected once. The germline gene is not matched at one end of the junction; a read error may be the cause. The chain joins TRBV5-6 to TRBJ1-2, with TRBD1 as a possible D gene (5 bases). The CDR3 consists of 13 residues. The germline V gene has CDR1 SGHDT and CDR2 YYEEEE. CDR3 residues: CMSLGGGSYGYTF. The CDR3 coding sequence is TGCATGTCTCTTGGGGGGGGATCTTATGGCTACACCTTC.

J is TRBJ1-2 and V is TRBV29-1, with D possibly being TRBD1 (5 bases). The CDR3 sequence is 13 residues long. The germline V gene encodes CDR1 SQVTM and CDR2 ANQGSEA. The ends were cut back, 4 bases at V and 8 bases at J, with 17 bases in the middle. The CDR3 spells CSVGGTLLRGYTF. The CDR3 DNA reads TGCAGCGTTGGCGGGACGCTCCTCAGGGGCTACACCTTC.

The chain recombines TRBV20-1 with TRBJ2-3; possibly TRBD1 for D (6 bases). The CDR3 is 12 residues long. Germline V gene data show CDR1 as DFQATT and CDR2 as SNEGSKA (reference sequence). CDR3 sequence (DNA): TGCAGCATGGACAGTTCCACAGATACGCAGTATTTT. It is translated as CSMDSSTDTQYF.

Only a few counts were recorded for this clonotype. The CDR3 loop reads CASSQDQGHKVSYEQYF. For the CDR3, the DNA is TGTGCCAGCAGCCAAGATCAGGGACACAAGGTCTCCTACGAGCAGTACTTC. The chain recombines TRBV3-1 with TRBJ2-7; weak D call: TRBD1 (6 bases). CDR1 is LGHDT and CDR2 is YNNKEL in the germline V gene (reference sequence). This CDR3 is built from 17 residues. Trimming removed 0 bases from V and 0 bases from J, with 15 bases in between.